Following are 10 T cell receptor beta chains from one sample sequenced in a study of T cell responses to AZD1222 COVID-19 vaccine. Here immunoSEQ multiplex PCR was the method, and the copy in TCRdb shows in-frame clones only, minus some. The sample has some 140,000 clones, roughly 89% seen once; the top ten hold 4.5% to 6.5%. The sample in question was peripheral blood, obtained on day 0 of AZD1222 vaccination. The receptors originated from an adult in good health.

The chain recombines TRBV10-3 with TRBJ1-1, with D maybe TRBD1 (5 bases). In germline, CDR1 is ENHRY, CDR2 SYGVKD. This CDR3 is 13 amino acids long. Deletions cut 0 bases from V and 6 bases from J, with 8 bases between. The CDR3 DNA is TGTGCCATCAGTGAGTCGTCGGGGGCTGAAGCTTTCTTT. Amino acids: CAISESSGAEAFF.

V and J are TRBV28 and TRBJ1-6; D remains ambiguous. V was cut by 5 bases and J by 3 bases, with 14 bases left in between. The CDR3 has 16 residues. Germline CDR1 and CDR2: MDHEN and SYDVKM. The CDR3 protein is CASSPNGLGYNSPLHF. For the CDR3, the DNA is TGTGCCAGCAGTCCCAATGGGCTCGGCTATAATTCACCCCTCCACTTT.

The V and J genes are TRBV4-2 and TRBJ1-6; no firm D call. This CDR3 spans 17 amino acids. CDR1 LGHNA and CDR2 YNFKEQ come from the germline V gene. The germline V and J ends were trimmed by 1 base and 3 bases, with 13 bases remaining between them. CDR3 region: CASSQGLQLIYNSPLHF. The CDR3 nucleotides read TGTGCCAGCAGCCAAGGGTTACAGCTAATCTATAATTCACCCCTCCACTTT.

This clone was seen only once. The V and J genes are TRBV18 and TRBJ2-2; D ambiguous. This CDR3 comprises 14 residues. CDR1 KGHSH and CDR2 LQKENI come from the germline V gene. V gave up 10 bases and J gave up 6 bases, with 18 bases separating them. The CDR3 DNA is TGTGCCACCTCCGCCCAGGCCAAGGCCGGGGAGCTGTTTTTT. It specifies CATSAQAKAGELFF. The full variable domain, rest sourced from reference TRBV18 and TRBJ2-2, is NAGVMQNPRHLVRRRGQEARLRCSPMKGHSHVYWYRQLPEEGLKFMVYLQKENIIDESGMPKERFSAEFPKEGPSILRIQQVVRGDSAAYFCATSAQAKAGELFFGEGSRLTVL.

This clone has only one observation. The V call is TRBV29-1, the J call TRBJ1-2; D is possibly TRBD1 (6 bases). CDR1 and CDR2 from the germline V gene are SQVTM and ANQGSEA. Trimming cost V 0 bases and J 2 bases, with 22 bases left between them. This CDR3 is built from 18 residues. CDR3 residues: CSVEDPGLRGRWNYGYTF. CDR3 nucleotides: TGCAGCGTTGAAGACCCTGGTCTCAGGGGCCGTTGGAACTATGGCTACACCTTC.

This clone has more than one count but fewer than ten. This chain joins TRBV18 and TRBJ1-1; the D gene is possibly TRBD1 (5 bases). From germline, CDR1 is KGHSH and CDR2 LQKENI. The CDR3 extends over 13 amino acids. V lost 0 bases to trimming and J lost 10 bases, with 12 bases between them. The CDR3, as DNA: TGTGCCAGCTCACCACCGTCGGGGGAGCGAGCTTTCTTT. As protein: CASSPPSGERAFF.

The V gene is TRBV19, the J gene TRBJ1-5; no definite D call. CDR1 and CDR2 (germline): LNHDA, SQIVND (reference sequence). Trimming removed 6 bases from V and 9 bases from J, with 18 bases in between. The CDR3 loop spans 14 amino acids. Here the CDR3 DNA reads TGTGCCAGTAGCCGGGCGGGTACTGATTGGCCCCAGCATTTT. Its protein is CASSRAGTDWPQHF.

V is TRBV5-6 and J is TRBJ1-6; D gene unclear. This CDR3 has 16 residues. The V gene's germline CDR1 is SGHDT and CDR2 YYEEEE. Trimming took off 4 bases at V and 3 bases at J, with 14 bases between the two ends. CDR3 sequence reads: CASSRRQAFYNSPLHF. CDR3 coding DNA: TGTGCCAGCAGCCGCAGGCAGGCGTTCTATAATTCACCCCTCCACTTT.

V usage is TRBV30 and J usage is TRBJ1-6; D is unclear. CDR3 length: 14 amino acids. Per germline, CDR1 GTSNPN and CDR2 SVGIG (reference sequence). V was cut by 4 bases and J by 10 bases, with 17 bases left in between. The CDR3, as DNA: TGTGCCTGGAAAGGGTCTGGCGATGGGTCACCCCTCCACTTT. Its translation: CAWKGSGDGSPLHF.

J is TRBJ2-1 and V is TRBV6-1, with D uncertain. Germline lookup yields CDR1 MNHNS and CDR2 SASEGT. The CDR3 runs to 18 residues. Trimming left V 3 bases short and J 0 bases short, with 18 bases between. The CDR3, as DNA: TGTGCCAGCAGTGAGGCCCGAATAGGTGAGAGCTCCTACAATGAGCAGTTCTTC. It codes for CASSEARIGESSYNEQFF.